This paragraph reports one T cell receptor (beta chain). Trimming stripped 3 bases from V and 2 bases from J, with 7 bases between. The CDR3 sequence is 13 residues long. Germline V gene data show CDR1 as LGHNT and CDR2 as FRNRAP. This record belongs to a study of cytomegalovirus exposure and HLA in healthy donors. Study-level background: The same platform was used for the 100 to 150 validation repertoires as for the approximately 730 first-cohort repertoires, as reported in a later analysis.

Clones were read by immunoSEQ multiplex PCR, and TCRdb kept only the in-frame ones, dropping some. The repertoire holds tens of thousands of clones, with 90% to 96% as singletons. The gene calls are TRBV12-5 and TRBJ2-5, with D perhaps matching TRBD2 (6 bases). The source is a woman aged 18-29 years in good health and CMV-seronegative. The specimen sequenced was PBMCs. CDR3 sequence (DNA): TGTGCTAGTGGTTTCGGGGGACAAGAGACCCAGTACTTC. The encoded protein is CASGFGGQETQYF.